These 20 T cell receptor beta chains were all obtained from the same sample, sequenced in a study of blood T cell repertoires in COVID-19. TCRdb keeps only in-frame clones here, not all; method: immunoSEQ multiplex PCR. This sample has about 290,000 clones, with approximately 80% found just once. Sequencing was done on a sample of peripheral blood. All receptors derive from a woman aged 50 to 60 with active or convalescent COVID-19.

This clone has just a few counts. V gene TRBV3-1 (or the pseudogene TRBV3-2) combines with J gene TRBJ2-1; TRBD2 is a possible D gene (8 bases). Per the germline V gene, CDR1 is LGHDT and CDR2 is YNNKEL (reference sequence). The V gene lost 5 bases and the J gene lost 2 bases, with 19 bases spanning the gap. CDR3 length equals 17 residues. CDR3 amino acids: CASSEGGSGSPYNEQFF. The DNA of the CDR3 is TGTGCCAGCAGCGAAGGGGGCAGCGGGAGCCCCTACAATGAGCAGTTCTTC.

The chain employs TRBV27 and TRBJ2-1; 10 bases are a match to TRBD2. V lost 6 bases to trimming and J lost 7 bases; unmatched junction nucleotides: 9. Germline V gives CDR1 MNHEY, CDR2 SMNVEV (reference sequence). The CDR3 runs 15 residues. The CDR3 bases are TGTGCCAGCAGACACTCCCTAGCGGGAGTGAATGAGCAGTTCTTC. Translating it yields CASRHSLAGVNEQFF.

The J gene is TRBJ1-2, the V gene TRBV6-1, with D possibly matching TRBD1 (6 bases). Trimming stripped 3 bases from V and 7 bases from J, with 15 bases between. The CDR3 totals 14 residues. Germline V lookup: CDR1 MNHNS, CDR2 SASEGT. The CDR3 region is CASSDVQGIFGYTF. In nucleotides, the CDR3 is TGTGCCAGCAGTGACGTACAGGGAATATTTGGCTACACCTTC.

The chain couples TRBV7-8 to TRBJ2-5; 9 nucleotides align to TRBD1. Unmatched junction bases numbered 9, after V lost 5 bases and J lost 5 bases. Germline V CDR1 and CDR2: SGHVS, FQNEAQ. This CDR3 has 15 amino acids. This CDR3 is CASSAHRGPRETQYF. The DNA of the CDR3 is TGTGCCAGCAGCGCACACAGGGGGCCACGTGAGACCCAGTACTTC.

The rearrangement joins TRBV19 to TRBJ2-2, with unresolved D. Between the trimmed V and J ends, which lost 1 base and 5 bases, there was a span of 8 bases. In germline, CDR1 is LNHDA, CDR2 SQIVND (reference sequence). CDR3 length equals 14 residues. This CDR3 reads CASSIGGLTGELFF. Here the CDR3 DNA reads TGTGCCAGTAGTATAGGCGGTCTAACCGGGGAGCTGTTTTTT.

The chain uses TRBV9 and TRBJ2-1; D may be TRBD1 (6 bases). Trimming cost V 0 bases and J 5 bases, with 12 bases left between them. The CDR3 loop spans 15 amino acids. CDR1 is SGDLS and CDR2 is YYNGEE in the germline V gene. CDR3 nucleotide sequence: TGTGCCAGCAGCGTAGCTTTGGCAGGGGACAATGAGCAGTTCTTC. It encodes CASSVALAGDNEQFF.

The V call is TRBV2, the J call TRBJ2-7; 7 positions match TRBD2. J lost 5 bases, V lost 4 bases, and 14 bases had no gene match. CDR3 length equals 16 residues. Germline V gives CDR1 SNHLY, CDR2 FYNNEI. CDR3 DNA sequence: TGTGCCAGCAGTGGGTCCCGGGGAGGGGCCGCCAACGAGCAGTACTTC. Translated, it gives CASSGSRGGAANEQYF. Supplemented by reference TRBV2 and TRBJ2-7, the full variable domain reads EPEVTQTPSHQVTQMGQEVILRCVPISNHLYFYWYRQILGQKVEFLVSFYNNEISEKSEIFDDQFSVERPDGSNFTLKIRSTKLEDSAMYFCASSGSRGGAANEQYFGPGTRLTVT.

V and J are TRBV7-9 and TRBJ1-5, with 7 bases fitting TRBD1. The CDR3 is made up of 15 amino acids. CDR1 and CDR2 from the germline V gene are SEHNR and FQNEAQ (reference sequence). Unmatched junction bases numbered 2, after V lost 3 bases and J lost 0 bases. CDR3 in amino acids: CASSFDRDSNQPQHF. The DNA for the CDR3 is TGTGCCAGCAGCTTCGACAGGGATAGCAATCAGCCCCAGCATTTT.

The chain combines TRBV3-1 (or the pseudogene TRBV3-2) with TRBJ2-1, with TRBD2 matching over 8 bases. Germline V gene lookup returns CDR1 LGHDT and CDR2 YNNKEL (reference sequence). This CDR3 is 17 amino acids long. Trimming cost V 0 bases and J 5 bases; bases outside gene matches: 9. The CDR3 DNA is TGTGCCAGCAGCCAAGACGGAAGGCTAGCGGGTAACAATGAGCAGTTCTTC. Its protein product is CASSQDGRLAGNNEQFF.

J is TRBJ2-5 and V is TRBV2; D uncertain. CDR1 SNHLY and CDR2 FYNNEI come from the germline V gene. V was pared by 6 bases and J by 0 bases, with 2 bases between. The CDR3 extends over 11 amino acids. CDR3 sequence: CASSNQETQYF. In DNA form, the CDR3 reads TGTGCCAGCAGCAACCAAGAGACCCAGTACTTC.

This sequence joins TRBV7-9 and TRBJ1-3; maybe TRBD1 (5 bases). Germline CDR1 is SEHNR and CDR2 is FQNEAQ (reference sequence). Trimming removed 4 bases from V and 0 bases from J, with 7 bases in between. This CDR3 comprises 14 residues. CDR3 nucleotides: TGTGCCAGCAGCTCGACAGTCTCTGGAAACACCATATATTTT. Translated, it gives CASSSTVSGNTIYF.

The chain links TRBV7-6 to TRBJ2-4, with 11 bases aligning to TRBD1. Germline lookup yields CDR1 SGHVS and CDR2 FNYEAQ. The CDR3 consists of 18 residues. V dropped 8 bases and J dropped 1; count of bases not matched to a gene: 13. CDR3 nucleotides: TGTGCCAGCCTAATTCGGGGACAGGGGGTTGGGGCCAAAAACATTCAGTACTTC. It is translated as CASLIRGQGVGAKNIQYF.

The V call is TRBV6-5, the J call TRBJ2-2; a weak D match, TRBD1 (5 bases). CDR3 length equals 15 residues. Trimming took 6 bases from V and 3 from J, leaving 14 bases between them. CDR1 and CDR2 from the germline V gene are MNHEY and SVGAGI. CDR3 bases: TGTGCCAGCAGGTCAGGGCCTGTCGACACCGGGGAGCTGTTTTTT. As protein: CASRSGPVDTGELFF.

The chain recombines TRBV5-4 with TRBJ1-2, with TRBD1 matching 9 bases. Germline V CDR1 and CDR2: SGHNT, YYREEE (reference sequence). The CDR3 runs 13 residues. Germline trimming cut 4 bases from V and 6 bases from J; bases unmatched to any gene: 4. The CDR3 here is CASSGDRVDGYTF. In DNA, the CDR3 is TGTGCCAGCAGCGGGGACAGGGTCGATGGCTACACCTTC.

The genes are TRBV27 and TRBJ2-7, with 14 bases aligning to TRBD2. CDR1 MNHEY and CDR2 SMNVEV come from the germline V gene (reference sequence). The CDR3 has 20 amino acids. V gave up 2 bases and J gave up 6 bases; unmatched junction bases: 18. The CDR3, as DNA: TGTGCCAGCAGTTTAGTGTCTGGACTAGCGGGAGGAAGGGGTTCGTTCGAGCAGTACTTC. Translation: CASSLVSGLAGGRGSFEQYF.

The chain employs TRBV20-1 and TRBJ2-7; possibly TRBD2 for D (5 bases). The CDR3 sequence is 16 residues long. The V and J ends lost 3 bases and 6 bases respectively, with 24 bases between them. CDR1 is DFQATT, CDR2 SNEGSKA, per germline (reference sequence). CDR3 in DNA: TGCAGTGCTAGTCTCCTTGCAGCTAGCCGGGATTCCGAGCAGTACTTC. Protein product: CSASLLAASRDSEQYF.

The chain links TRBV5-1 to TRBJ2-7; the match to TRBD2 covers 7 bases. CDR1 and CDR2 from the germline V gene are SGHRS and YFSETQ. The CDR3 is 16 residues long. With 7 bases clipped from V and 0 bases from J, the junction kept 13 bases outside the gene matches. CDR3 sequence reads: CASYPGGGSHSYEQYF. Written as DNA, the CDR3 is TGCGCCAGCTACCCTGGCGGCGGGAGCCACTCCTACGAGCAGTACTTC.

DNA of the CDR3: TGTGCCAGTTCCCTGGTGGGGCAGCCCTCTAAAGGCTACACCTTC. This encodes CASSLVGQPSKGYTF. V is TRBV18 and J is TRBJ1-2; TRBD1 might be the D (5 bases). Trimming shortened V by 9 bases and J by 8 bases, and 25 bases separated the two germline ends. Germline V gives CDR1 KGHSH, CDR2 LQKENI. The CDR3 spans 15 residues.

V gene TRBV7-9 combines with J gene TRBJ2-2; 10 nucleotides agree with TRBD2. The trim removed 4 bases at V and 6 bases at J, leaving 8 bases unmatched. Germline V gene sequence: CDR1 SEHNR, CDR2 FQNEAQ (reference sequence). This CDR3 region has 16 residues. Here the CDR3 reads CASSSPLAGDSGELFF. CDR3 nucleotides: TGTGCCAGCAGCTCCCCTCTAGCGGGAGATTCCGGGGAGCTGTTTTTT.

V is TRBV2 and J is TRBJ2-3; 7 bases fit TRBD1. This CDR3 contains 15 residues. CDR1 is SNHLY and CDR2 is FYNNEI in the germline V gene. V was clipped by 5 bases and J by 5 bases; unmatched bases: 10. As DNA, the CDR3 is TGTGCCAGCAGTTACGCACGGACAGGAAAAGATACGCAGTATTTT. It specifies CASSYARTGKDTQYF.